This T cell receptor beta chain was documented in a study of blood T cell repertoires in COVID-19. About the research overall: Italy, Spain and the United States were the sources of the convalescent and acute COVID-19 samples. Sources were T cells, B-cell-depleted T cells, or PBMCs; the material itself was cDNA or gDNA.

The CDR3 sequence is 17 residues long. The V and J ends lost 2 bases and 2 bases respectively, with 18 bases between them. Germline-derived CDR1 and CDR2 are SGHRS and YFSETQ. Original data processing: By means of reference gene primer amplification, nucleated cell counts were estimated. Measured with immunoSEQ multiplex PCR; TCRdb has only the in-frame clones, and not every one. V, J and clone size reflect that table, while D and trimming were determined from the DNA. The repertoire includes roughly 150,000 clones, around 87% of them detected once, and 6% to 7% sits in the top ten. The chain links TRBV5-1 to TRBJ2-3; D is unclear. This TCR came from an elderly man with acute or convalescent COVID-19. Sequencing used peripheral blood. CDR3 region: CASSLGLGPTLTDTQYF. In nucleotides, the CDR3 is TGCGCCAGCAGCTTAGGTCTGGGCCCCACACTCACAGATACGCAGTATTTT.